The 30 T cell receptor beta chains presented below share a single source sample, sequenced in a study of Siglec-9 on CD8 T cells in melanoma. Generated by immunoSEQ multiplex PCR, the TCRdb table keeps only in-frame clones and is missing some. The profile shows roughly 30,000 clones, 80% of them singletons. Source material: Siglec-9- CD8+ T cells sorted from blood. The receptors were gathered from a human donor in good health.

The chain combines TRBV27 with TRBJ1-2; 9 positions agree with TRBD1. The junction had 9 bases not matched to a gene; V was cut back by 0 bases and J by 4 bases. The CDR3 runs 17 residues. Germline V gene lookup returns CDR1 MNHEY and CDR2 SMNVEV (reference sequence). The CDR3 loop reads CASSLSGSRQGVYGYTF. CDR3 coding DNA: TGTGCCAGCAGTTTATCGGGCTCCCGACAGGGGGTCTATGGCTACACCTTC.

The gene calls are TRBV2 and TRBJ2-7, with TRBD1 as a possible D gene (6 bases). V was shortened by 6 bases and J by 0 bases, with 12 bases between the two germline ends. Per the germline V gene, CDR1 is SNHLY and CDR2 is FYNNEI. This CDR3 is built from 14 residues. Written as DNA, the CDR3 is TGTGCCAGCAGGGGGACACAGGGCTCCTACGAGCAGTACGTC. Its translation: CASRGTQGSYEQYV.

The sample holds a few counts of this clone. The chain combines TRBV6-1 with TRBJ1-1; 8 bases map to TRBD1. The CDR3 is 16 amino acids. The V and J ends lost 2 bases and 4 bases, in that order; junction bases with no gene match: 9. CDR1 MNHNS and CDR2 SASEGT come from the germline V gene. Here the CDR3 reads CASSEWAGGLGTEAFF. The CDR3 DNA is TGTGCCAGCAGTGAATGGGCAGGGGGCCTGGGCACTGAAGCTTTCTTT.

The CDR3 nucleotides are TGCGCCAGCAGCCAAACTGCCGGACAGCCGACCCAGTACTTC. Protein product: CASSQTAGQPTQYF. The V call is TRBV4-1, the J call TRBJ2-5; maybe TRBD1 (6 bases). From germline, CDR1 is MGHRA and CDR2 YSYEKL. Between the trimmed V and J ends, which lost 2 bases and 7 bases, there was a span of 14 bases. The CDR3 has 14 amino acids.

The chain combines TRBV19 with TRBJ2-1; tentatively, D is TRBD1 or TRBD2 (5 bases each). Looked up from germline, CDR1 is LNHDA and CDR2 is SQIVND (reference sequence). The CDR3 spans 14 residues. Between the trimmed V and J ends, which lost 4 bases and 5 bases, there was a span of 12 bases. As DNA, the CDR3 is TGTGCCAGTAGTACCCGGGGCAGTAACAATGAGCAGTTCTTC. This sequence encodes CASSTRGSNNEQFF.

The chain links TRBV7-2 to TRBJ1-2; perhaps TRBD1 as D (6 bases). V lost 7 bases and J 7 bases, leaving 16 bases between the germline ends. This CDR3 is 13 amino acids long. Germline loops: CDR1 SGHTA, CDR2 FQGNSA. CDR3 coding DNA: TGTGCCAGCACCTCGGACGCCAGGGGTGGCTACACCTTC. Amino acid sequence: CASTSDARGGYTF.

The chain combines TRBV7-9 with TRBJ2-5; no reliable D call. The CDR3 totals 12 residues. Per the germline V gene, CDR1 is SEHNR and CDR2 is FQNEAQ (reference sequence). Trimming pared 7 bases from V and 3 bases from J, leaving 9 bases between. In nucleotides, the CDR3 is TGTGCCAGCAAAAACAGAGAAGAGACCCAGTACTTC. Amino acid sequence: CASKNREETQYF.

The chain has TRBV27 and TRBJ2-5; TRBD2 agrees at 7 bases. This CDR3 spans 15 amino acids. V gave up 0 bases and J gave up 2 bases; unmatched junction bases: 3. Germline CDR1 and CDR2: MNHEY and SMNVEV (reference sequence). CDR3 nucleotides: TGTGCCAGCAGTTTATCTGCGGGGGAACAAGAGACCCAGTACTTC. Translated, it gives CASSLSAGEQETQYF.

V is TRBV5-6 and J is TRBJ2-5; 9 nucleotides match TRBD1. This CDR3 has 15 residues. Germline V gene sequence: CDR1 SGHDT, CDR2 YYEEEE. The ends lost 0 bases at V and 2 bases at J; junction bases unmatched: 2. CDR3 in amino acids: CASSLDRGQQETQYF. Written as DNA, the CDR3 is TGTGCCAGCAGCTTGGACAGGGGGCAACAAGAGACCCAGTACTTC. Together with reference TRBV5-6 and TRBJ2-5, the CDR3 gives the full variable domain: DAGVTQSPTHLIKTRGQQVTLRCSPKSGHDTVSWYQQALGQGPQFIFQYYEEEERQRGNFPDRFSGHQFPNYSSELNVNALLLGDSALYLCASSLDRGQQETQYFGPGTRLLVL.

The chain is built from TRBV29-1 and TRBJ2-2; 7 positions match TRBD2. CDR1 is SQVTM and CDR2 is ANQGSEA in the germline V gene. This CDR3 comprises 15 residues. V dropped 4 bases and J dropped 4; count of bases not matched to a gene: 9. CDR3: CSVAVGGRGTGELFF. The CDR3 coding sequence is TGCAGCGTTGCCGTCGGGGGGAGAGGCACCGGGGAGCTGTTTTTT.

The CDR3 reads CASSLIGGTSDLTDTQYF. The CDR3 DNA sequence: TGTGCCAGCAGTTTAATAGGCGGGACTAGCGACCTCACAGATACGCAGTATTTT. This rearrangement joins TRBV27 to TRBJ2-3; TRBD2 matches 10 bases. This CDR3 comprises 18 residues. Germline CDR1 MNHEY, CDR2 SMNVEV (reference sequence). J was trimmed by 2 bases and V by 2 bases; bases with no gene match: 10.

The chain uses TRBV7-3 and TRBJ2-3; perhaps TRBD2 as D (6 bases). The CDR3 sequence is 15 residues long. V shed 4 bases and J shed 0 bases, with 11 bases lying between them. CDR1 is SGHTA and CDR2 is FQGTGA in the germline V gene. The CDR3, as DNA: TGTGCCAGCAGCTCCAAGGGACTTAGCACAGATACGCAGTATTTT. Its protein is CASSSKGLSTDTQYF.

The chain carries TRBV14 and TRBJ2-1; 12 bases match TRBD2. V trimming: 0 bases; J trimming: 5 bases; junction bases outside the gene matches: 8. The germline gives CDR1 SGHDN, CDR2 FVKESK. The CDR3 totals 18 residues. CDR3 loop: CASSQDLGLAGGNNEQFF. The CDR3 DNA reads TGTGCCAGCAGCCAAGATCTCGGGCTAGCGGGGGGGAACAATGAGCAGTTCTTC.

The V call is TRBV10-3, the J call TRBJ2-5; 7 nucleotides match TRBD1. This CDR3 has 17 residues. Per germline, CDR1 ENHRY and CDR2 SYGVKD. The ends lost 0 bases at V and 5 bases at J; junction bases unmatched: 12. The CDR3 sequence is CAISESKTGPDPETQYF. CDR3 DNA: TGTGCCATCAGTGAGTCGAAGACAGGGCCTGACCCCGAGACCCAGTACTTC.

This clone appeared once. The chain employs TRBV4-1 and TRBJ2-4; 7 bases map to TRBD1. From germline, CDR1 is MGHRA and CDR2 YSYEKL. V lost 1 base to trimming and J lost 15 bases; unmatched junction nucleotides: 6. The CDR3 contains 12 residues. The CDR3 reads CASSQGQGRLYF. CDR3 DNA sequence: TGCGCCAGCAGCCAAGGACAGGGCCGGCTGTACTTC.

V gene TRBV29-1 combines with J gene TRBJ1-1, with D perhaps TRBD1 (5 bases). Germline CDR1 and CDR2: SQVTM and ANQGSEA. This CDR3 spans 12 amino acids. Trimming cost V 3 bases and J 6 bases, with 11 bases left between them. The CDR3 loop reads CSVDYQGPEAFF. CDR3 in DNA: TGCAGCGTTGATTATCAGGGTCCTGAAGCTTTCTTT. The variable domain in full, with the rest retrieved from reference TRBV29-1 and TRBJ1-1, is SAVISQKPSRDICQRGTSLTIQCQVDSQVTMMFWYRQQPGQSLTLIATANQGSEATYESGFVIDKFPISRPNLTFSTLTVSNMSPEDSSIYLCSVDYQGPEAFFGQGTRLTVV.

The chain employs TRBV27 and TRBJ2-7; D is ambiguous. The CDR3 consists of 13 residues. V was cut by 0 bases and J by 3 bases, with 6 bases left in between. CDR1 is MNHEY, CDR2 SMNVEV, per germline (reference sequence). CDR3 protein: CASSLSGGYEQYV. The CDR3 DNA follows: TGTGCCAGCAGTTTATCTGGCGGCTACGAGCAGTACGTC.

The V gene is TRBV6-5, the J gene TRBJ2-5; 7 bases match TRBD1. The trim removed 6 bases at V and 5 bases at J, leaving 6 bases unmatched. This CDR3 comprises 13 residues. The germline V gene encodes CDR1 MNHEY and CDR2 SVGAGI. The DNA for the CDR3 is TGTGCCAGCAGGGAAGGGGGCCCGGAGACCCAGTACTTC. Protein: CASREGGPETQYF.

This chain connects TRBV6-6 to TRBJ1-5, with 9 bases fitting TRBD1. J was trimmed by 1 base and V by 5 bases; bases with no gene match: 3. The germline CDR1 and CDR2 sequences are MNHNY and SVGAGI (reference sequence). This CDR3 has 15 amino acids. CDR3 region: CASSTGGRSNQPQHF. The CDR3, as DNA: TGTGCCAGCAGTACAGGGGGCAGGAGCAATCAGCCCCAGCATTTT.

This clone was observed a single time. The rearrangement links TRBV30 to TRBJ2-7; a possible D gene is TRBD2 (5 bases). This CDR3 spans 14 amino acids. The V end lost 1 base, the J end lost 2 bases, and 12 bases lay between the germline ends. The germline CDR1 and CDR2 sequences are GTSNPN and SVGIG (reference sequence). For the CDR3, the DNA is TGTGCCTGGAGTGCCCCGGGAATAACCTACGAGCAGTACTTC. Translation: CAWSAPGITYEQYF.

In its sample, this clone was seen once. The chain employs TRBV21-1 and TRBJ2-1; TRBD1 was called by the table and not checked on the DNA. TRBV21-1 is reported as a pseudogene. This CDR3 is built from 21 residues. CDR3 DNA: TGTGCCAGCAGCAAAGAGGAGGGTTCAAGGGTCACACAGGGGATGGGTGGTGAGCAGTTCTTC. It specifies CASSKEEGSRVTQGMGGEQFF.

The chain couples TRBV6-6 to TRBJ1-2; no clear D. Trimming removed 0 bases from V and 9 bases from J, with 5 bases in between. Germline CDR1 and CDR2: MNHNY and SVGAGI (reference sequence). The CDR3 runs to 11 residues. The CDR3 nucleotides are TGTGCCAGCAGTTACTCTTACAGCTACACCTTC. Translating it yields CASSYSYSYTF.

The CDR3 DNA sequence: TGTGCCAGCAGCTTAGGATTCGGACTAGCGGGGGGGCTGAACGAGCAGTACGTC. It codes for CASSLGFGLAGGLNEQYV. The chain carries TRBV11-2 and TRBJ2-7, with 15 bases that match TRBD2. Germline trimming cut 1 base from V and 5 bases from J; bases unmatched to any gene: 9. Germline loops: CDR1 SGHAT, CDR2 FQNNGV. This CDR3 comprises 18 residues.

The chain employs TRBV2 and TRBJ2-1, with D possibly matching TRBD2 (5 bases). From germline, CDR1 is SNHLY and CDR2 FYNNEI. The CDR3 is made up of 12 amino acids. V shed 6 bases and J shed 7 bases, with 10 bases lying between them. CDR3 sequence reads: CASSWTGNEQFF. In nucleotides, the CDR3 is TGTGCCAGCAGCTGGACGGGGAATGAGCAGTTCTTC. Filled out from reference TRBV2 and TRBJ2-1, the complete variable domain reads EPEVTQTPSHQVTQMGQEVILRCVPISNHLYFYWYRQILGQKVEFLVSFYNNEISEKSEIFDDQFSVERPDGSNFTLKIRSTKLEDSAMYFCASSWTGNEQFFGPGTRLTVL.

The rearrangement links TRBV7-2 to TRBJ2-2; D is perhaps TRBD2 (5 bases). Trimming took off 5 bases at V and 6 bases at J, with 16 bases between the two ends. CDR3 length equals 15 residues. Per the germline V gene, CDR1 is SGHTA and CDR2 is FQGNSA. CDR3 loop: CASSHLRMRAGELFF. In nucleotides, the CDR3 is TGTGCCAGCAGCCACCTACGGATGCGGGCCGGGGAGCTGTTTTTT.

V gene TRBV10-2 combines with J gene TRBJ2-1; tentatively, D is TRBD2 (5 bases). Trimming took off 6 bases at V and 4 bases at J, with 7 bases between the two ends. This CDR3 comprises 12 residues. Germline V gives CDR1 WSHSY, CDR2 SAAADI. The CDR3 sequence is CASRDSYNEQFF. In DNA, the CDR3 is TGCGCCAGCAGGGACTCATACAATGAGCAGTTCTTC.

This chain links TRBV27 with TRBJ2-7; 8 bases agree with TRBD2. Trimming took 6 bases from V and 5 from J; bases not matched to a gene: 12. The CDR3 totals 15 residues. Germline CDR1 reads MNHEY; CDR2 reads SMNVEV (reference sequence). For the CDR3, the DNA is TGTGCCAGCAGGAAGATCGGGGGGGGCTGGAACGAGCAGTACTTC. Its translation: CASRKIGGGWNEQYF.

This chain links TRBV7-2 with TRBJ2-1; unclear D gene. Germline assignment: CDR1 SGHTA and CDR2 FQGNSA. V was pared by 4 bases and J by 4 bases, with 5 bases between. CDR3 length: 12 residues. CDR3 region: CASSYAYNEQFF. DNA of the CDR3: TGTGCCAGCAGCTATGCATACAATGAGCAGTTCTTC. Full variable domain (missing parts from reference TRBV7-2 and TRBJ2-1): GAGVSQSPSNKVTEKGKDVELRCDPISGHTALYWYRQSLGQGLEFLIYFQGNSAPDKSGLPSDRFSAERTGGSVSTLTIQRTQQEDSAVYLCASSYAYNEQFFGPGTRLTVL.

The chain's CDR3 is CASSPTGTGDAAFF. The CDR3 DNA reads TGTGCCAGCTCACCTACCGGGACAGGGGATGCAGCTTTCTTT. J is TRBJ1-1 and V is TRBV18; 10 bases map to TRBD1. Germline trimming cut 3 bases from V and 10 bases from J; bases unmatched to any gene: 8. Per the germline V gene, CDR1 is KGHSH and CDR2 is LQKENI. The CDR3 runs 14 residues.

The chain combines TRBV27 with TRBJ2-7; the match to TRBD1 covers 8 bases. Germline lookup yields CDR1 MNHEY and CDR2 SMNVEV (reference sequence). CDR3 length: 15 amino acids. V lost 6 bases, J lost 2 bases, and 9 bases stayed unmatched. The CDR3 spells CASSHAGGKTYEQYF. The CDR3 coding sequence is TGTGCCAGCAGCCATGCAGGGGGCAAGACCTACGAGCAGTACTTC.